This record looks at one T cell receptor (beta chain) sequence and its context. Its target is not known. There are 17 residues in the CDR3. Trimming took 4 bases from V and 2 from J; bases not matched to a gene: 9. Looked up from germline, CDR1 is MDHEN and CDR2 is SYDVKM. Repertoires were generated with immunoSEQ multiplex PCR, while TCRdb's copy carries only in-frame clones and drops some. The table shows roughly 24,000 clones, with approximately 85% occurring only once. The data stem from a study of OX40 agonist ivuxolimab in advanced cancers. Study-level background: Each patient was given ivuxolimab into a vein every 2 weeks, at 0.01 to 10 mg/kg. Three patients, one with hepatocellular carcinoma and two with cutaneous melanoma, achieved partial responses.

Overall study results and limits: Expanded clones belonging to CD8+ T cells outnumbered, on average, those of CD4+. CD4+ and CD8+ blood T cells expanded clonally by week 6 at 0.1 to 3.0 mg/kg.

The TCR comes from an adult with an advanced solid tumor such as melanoma, head and neck, liver or kidney cancer. The sample consisted of CD4+ or CD8+ T cells sorted from blood, taken in a trial of the OX40 agonist ivuxolimab. The chain combines TRBV28 with TRBJ2-1; 9 nucleotides line up with TRBD2. Written as DNA, the CDR3 is TGTGCCAGCAGTTCATTGTCCGTAGCGGGAGCCTACAATGAGCAGTTCTTC. Protein product: CASSSLSVAGAYNEQFF.